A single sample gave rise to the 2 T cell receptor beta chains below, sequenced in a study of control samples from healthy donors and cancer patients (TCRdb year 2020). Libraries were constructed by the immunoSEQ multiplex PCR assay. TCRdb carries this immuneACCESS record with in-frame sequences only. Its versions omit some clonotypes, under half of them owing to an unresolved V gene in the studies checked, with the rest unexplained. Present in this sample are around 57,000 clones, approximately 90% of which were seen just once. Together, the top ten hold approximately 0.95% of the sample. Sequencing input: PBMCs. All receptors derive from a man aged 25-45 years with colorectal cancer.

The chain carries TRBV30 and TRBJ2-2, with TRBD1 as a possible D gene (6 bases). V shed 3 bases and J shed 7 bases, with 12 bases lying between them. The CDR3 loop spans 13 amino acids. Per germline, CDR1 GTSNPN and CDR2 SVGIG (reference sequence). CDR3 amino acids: CAWSEQGVGELFF. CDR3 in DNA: TGTGCCTGGAGCGAACAGGGCGTCGGGGAGCTGTTTTTT.

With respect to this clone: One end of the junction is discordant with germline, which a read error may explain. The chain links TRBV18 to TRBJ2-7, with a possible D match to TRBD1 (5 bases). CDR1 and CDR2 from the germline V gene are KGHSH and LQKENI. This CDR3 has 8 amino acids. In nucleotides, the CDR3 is TGTGCCAGCTCACCAAGGGGCTTC. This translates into CASSPRGF.